These 20 T cell receptor beta chains originate from one sample sequenced in a study of blood T cell repertoires in COVID-19. Using immunoSEQ multiplex PCR, the repertoire was profiled, and TCRdb retains in-frame clones only, with some absent. The sample has under 250,000 clones, over 70% seen once. The sample taken for sequencing was peripheral blood. The receptors originated from a woman aged 50 to 60 with acute or convalescent COVID-19.

The chain joins TRBV3-1 (or the pseudogene TRBV3-2) to TRBJ1-2, with unresolved D. The CDR3 has 13 amino acids. Germline V gives CDR1 LGHDT, CDR2 YNNKEL (reference sequence). With 6 bases removed from V and 7 bases from J, the gap between germline ends came to 15 bases. The CDR3 protein is CASRPWEEGGYTF. The CDR3 region has the DNA TGTGCCAGCAGACCATGGGAGGAAGGTGGCTACACCTTC.

The chain has TRBV24-1 and TRBJ2-3, with 7 nucleotides matching TRBD2. Germline CDR1 is KGHDR and CDR2 is SFDVKD. The ends lost 3 bases at V and 2 bases at J; junction bases unmatched: 7. This CDR3 has 16 amino acids. The CDR3 region has the DNA TGTGCCACCAGTGATAGGGCGGGAGTTACCACAGATACGCAGTATTTT. This translates into CATSDRAGVTTDTQYF.

The chain combines TRBV5-6 with TRBJ2-7; D perhaps matches TRBD1 (6 bases). Germline-derived CDR1 and CDR2 are SGHDT and YYEEEE. The CDR3 contains 16 residues. V lost 0 bases and J 5 bases, leaving 18 bases between the germline ends. The CDR3 sequence: CASSLGGLGRAHEQYF. The CDR3 DNA reads TGTGCCAGCAGCTTGGGGGGGCTCGGCAGGGCCCACGAGCAGTACTTC.

The chain links TRBV28 to TRBJ2-1; 12 bases are shared with TRBD2. The CDR3 length is 15 residues. The V gene end was trimmed by 6 bases and the J gene end by 8 bases; junction bases not matched to a gene: 8. The germline V gene encodes CDR1 MDHEN and CDR2 SYDVKM. The CDR3 is CASSFRLAGDHEQFF. In DNA, the CDR3 is TGTGCCAGCAGCTTTAGACTAGCGGGAGACCATGAGCAGTTCTTC.

The V gene is TRBV28, the J gene TRBJ1-1, with D possibly TRBD1 on 5 matching bases. Trimming pared 6 bases from V and 8 bases from J, leaving 10 bases between. This CDR3 has 11 residues. Germline V gene data show CDR1 as MDHEN and CDR2 as SYDVKM. CDR3 in DNA: TGTGCCAGCAGGCCGGCAGGGGAAGCTTTCTTT. Its translation is CASRPAGEAFF.

The chain uses TRBV9 and TRBJ1-1, with D possibly matching TRBD1 (5 bases). Trimming pared 6 bases from V and 4 bases from J, leaving 16 bases between. Germline V gene lookup returns CDR1 SGDLS and CDR2 YYNGEE. This CDR3 is built from 14 residues. The CDR3 DNA is TGTGCCAGCAATTCTCACGGGGGGACCACTGAAGCTTTCTTT. Encoded protein: CASNSHGGTTEAFF.

This clone has a handful of counts. The rearrangement links TRBV5-1 to TRBJ2-1; TRBD2 matches at 9 bases. After removal of 7 bases from V and 2 bases from J, the junction contained 7 bases not matched to a gene. Germline V gene lookup returns CDR1 SGHRS and CDR2 YFSETQ. This CDR3 has 15 amino acids. DNA for the CDR3: TGCGCCAGCGCCGTAGCGGGAGCCACCTACAATGAGCAGTTCTTC. This sequence encodes CASAVAGATYNEQFF.

The V and J genes are TRBV15 and TRBJ1-1; D is unclear. The CDR3 is 15 amino acids. Trimming removed 2 bases at V and 0 bases at J, with 10 bases between. Germline V gives CDR1 LNHNV, CDR2 YYDKDF (reference sequence). For the CDR3, the DNA is TGTGCCACCAGCAGAACCCTAACAGTGAACACTGAAGCTTTCTTT. Amino acids: CATSRTLTVNTEAFF.

The chain joins TRBV18 to TRBJ2-2, with TRBD1 matching 9 bases. CDR1 and CDR2 (germline): KGHSH, LQKENI. The CDR3 runs 16 residues. Unmatched junction bases numbered 8, after V lost 5 bases and J lost 4 bases. The CDR3 loop reads CASSTGQGSVTGELFF. The CDR3 region has the DNA TGTGCCAGCTCAACGGGACAGGGAAGTGTCACCGGGGAGCTGTTTTTT.

The CDR3 coding sequence is TGTGCCTGGAGGCACGGGGGTGGGGAGCTGTTTTTT. Amino acids: CAWRHGGGELFF. The V and J genes are TRBV30 and TRBJ2-2, with D maybe TRBD2 (6 bases). Germline-derived CDR1 and CDR2 are GTSNPN and SVGIG (reference sequence). Trimming shortened V by 3 bases and J by 8 bases, and 10 bases separated the two germline ends. This CDR3 is built from 12 residues.

In this sample, this clone turned up a few times. In DNA, the CDR3 is TGTGCCAGCAGTTACGACAGGGTGGGCACTGAAGCTTTCTTT. Its translation: CASSYDRVGTEAFF. V usage is TRBV6-5 and J usage is TRBJ1-1; TRBD1 aligns across 7 bases. Losses at the gene ends were 2 bases for V and 4 bases for J; bases not matched to a gene: 4. In germline, CDR1 is MNHEY, CDR2 SVGAGI. The CDR3 spans 14 residues.

This clone came up once. The chain employs TRBV5-4 and TRBJ2-3, with D maybe TRBD1 (7 bases). The CDR3 spans 17 residues. V was clipped by 4 bases and J by 0 bases, with 18 bases between them. CDR1 and CDR2 (germline): SGHNT, YYREEE (reference sequence). The CDR3 sequence: CASSGQQGGLSTDTQYF. CDR3 DNA sequence: TGTGCCAGCAGCGGCCAGCAGGGGGGCCTTAGCACAGATACGCAGTATTTT.

The chain joins TRBV19 to TRBJ2-1; no clear D gene. Germline CDR1 and CDR2: LNHDA and SQIVND (reference sequence). The V and J ends lost 4 bases and 4 bases respectively, with 5 bases between them. The CDR3 length is 12 residues. CDR3: CASSTGYNEQFF. The CDR3 nucleotides read TGTGCCAGTAGTACAGGTTACAATGAGCAGTTCTTC.

This CDR3 reads CASSSHGRGVAGYTF. In DNA, the CDR3 is TGTGCCAGCAGCTCACACGGGAGGGGCGTTGCTGGCTACACCTTC. This chain uses TRBV7-2 with TRBJ1-2, with a weak D call TRBD1 (5 bases). The germline V gene has CDR1 SGHTA and CDR2 FQGNSA. Trimming removed 4 bases at V and 7 bases at J, with 19 bases between. The CDR3 contains 15 residues.

The V call is TRBV28, the J call TRBJ1-4; no definite D call. The CDR3 spans 14 residues. CDR1 is MDHEN and CDR2 is SYDVKM in the germline V gene. With 3 bases removed from V and 8 bases from J, the gap between germline ends came to 13 bases. CDR3 residues: CASSFAGIKEKLFF. Here the CDR3 DNA reads TGTGCCAGCAGTTTCGCAGGTATTAAGGAAAAACTGTTTTTT.

V usage is TRBV2 and J usage is TRBJ1-4; TRBD1 aligns across 7 bases. In germline, CDR1 is SNHLY, CDR2 FYNNEI. With 5 bases clipped from V and 6 bases from J, the junction kept 6 bases outside the gene matches. The CDR3 totals 14 residues. CDR3: CASSRGTAYEKLFF. The CDR3 DNA is TGTGCCAGCAGTAGGGGGACAGCCTATGAAAAACTGTTTTTT.

This sequence joins TRBV12-3 or TRBV12-4 and TRBJ2-1; possibly TRBD2 for D (6 bases). This CDR3 is built from 13 residues. Trimming pared 5 bases from V and 8 bases from J, leaving 13 bases between. The CDR3 DNA sequence: TGTGCCAGCAGTCGAAGCAGGGAGGATGAGCAGTTCTTC. Protein product: CASSRSREDEQFF.

The CDR3 is CASSLGLEGQDTQYF. DNA for the CDR3: TGTGCCAGCAGCTTAGGGCTAGAAGGCCAAGATACGCAGTATTTT. The chain links TRBV7-7 to TRBJ2-3; D is ambiguous. The V end lost 1 base, the J end lost 5 bases, and 13 bases lay between the germline ends. The CDR3 sequence is 15 residues long. CDR1 and CDR2 (germline): SSHAT, FNYEAQ (reference sequence).

This clone was recorded a few times. The J gene is TRBJ2-1, the V gene TRBV11-2; TRBD2 is a possible D gene (6 bases). V shed 3 bases and J shed 4 bases, with 13 bases lying between them. The CDR3 spans 15 residues. From germline, CDR1 is SGHAT and CDR2 FQNNGV. In DNA, the CDR3 is TGTGCCAGCAGCTTCAGCGGGCAGGCTTACAATGAGCAGTTCTTC. Protein: CASSFSGQAYNEQFF.

The V and J genes are TRBV21-1 and TRBJ2-5; the DNA was not compared with TRBD2, the D call given in the table. TRBV21-1 is flagged as a pseudogene. The CDR3 is 15 residues long. The CDR3: CASSKYKRHQETQYF. Here the CDR3 DNA reads TGTGCCAGCAGCAAATACAAGAGGCACCAAGAGACCCAGTACTTC.